This T cell receptor beta chain originates from a study of T cell changes during pregnancy in multiple sclerosis. The CDR3 has 15 amino acids. The V gene's germline CDR1 is MDHEN and CDR2 SYDVKM. Trimming took 5 bases from V and 5 from J, leaving 19 bases between them. Here immunoSEQ multiplex PCR was the method, and the copy in TCRdb shows in-frame clones only, minus some. The sample holds approximately 90,000 clones; around 93% are singletons and the top ten take 0.8% to 0.95%. This sample comprised peripheral blood, obtained before pregnancy. The TCR sequence derives from a female donor with multiple sclerosis, enrolled in a pregnancy study. The chain recombines TRBV28 with TRBJ2-7; D perhaps matches TRBD2 (6 bases). The CDR3 region has the DNA TGTGCCAGCAGTCTAACCGGACGGCGCGGGAACGAGCAGTACTTC. Its protein product is CASSLTGRRGNEQYF.